What follows are 27 T cell receptor beta chains derived from one specimen sequenced in a study of shared clonotypes between healthy human individuals. Profiling relied on immunoSEQ multiplex PCR, and the TCRdb table lists in-frame clones only, not all of them. The sample carries some 1.1 million clones, approximately 80% recorded once. The sequenced material came from memory CD4+ T cells from PBMCs. Specified subset: CD45RA-negative fraction. Receptors were obtained from a man in his late teens or twenties in good health. Some clones in this sample may be carry-over from other donors' samples.

This clone turned up a few times. This chain links TRBV28 with TRBJ1-5; a weak D match, TRBD1 (6 bases). This CDR3 is built from 17 residues. Germline CDR1 and CDR2: MDHEN and SYDVKM. V lost 5 bases, J lost 6 bases, and 23 bases lay in between. CDR3 amino acids: CASSPMELTGWSQPQHF. Written as DNA, the CDR3 is TGTGCCAGCAGTCCAATGGAACTTACAGGGTGGAGTCAGCCCCAGCATTTT.

The chain employs TRBV5-4 and TRBJ2-3, with 13 nucleotides matching TRBD2. V lost 3 bases, J lost 1 base, and 2 bases stayed unmatched. CDR3 length: 16 residues. Germline CDR1 reads SGHNT; CDR2 reads YYREEE (reference sequence). CDR3: CASSSGLAGGTDTQYF. CDR3 DNA: TGTGCCAGCAGCTCAGGACTAGCGGGAGGCACAGATACGCAGTATTTT.

The V and J genes are TRBV11-1 and TRBJ1-2; D is unresolved. Trimming stripped 5 bases from V and 8 bases from J, with 12 bases between. CDR1 SGHAT and CDR2 FQDESV come from the germline V gene (reference sequence). This CDR3 has 12 amino acids. The CDR3, as DNA: TGTGCCAGCAGCCAGGACGTGAGCGGCTACACCTTC. Its translation: CASSQDVSGYTF.

The chain recombines TRBV5-8 with TRBJ1-5, with D maybe TRBD1 (6 bases). This CDR3 is 17 amino acids long. Trimming took off 2 bases at V and 3 bases at J, with 18 bases between the two ends. Germline V lookup: CDR1 SGHTS, CDR2 YDEGEE. The CDR3 sequence is CASSLILTGLANQPQHF. CDR3 bases: TGTGCCAGCAGCTTAATACTCACAGGGCTGGCCAATCAGCCCCAGCATTTT.

This rearrangement joins TRBV6-6 to TRBJ2-7, with D maybe TRBD2 (6 bases). CDR1 is MNHNY and CDR2 is SVGAGI in the germline V gene (reference sequence). The CDR3 is 12 residues long. The CDR3 nucleotides read TGTGTTAGCGGAGACCCCTCCTACGAGCAGTACTTC. It codes for CVSGDPSYEQYF.

The chain uses TRBV27 and TRBJ2-1, with 8 bases lining up with TRBD2. J lost 5 bases, V lost 1 base, and 7 bases had no gene match. Germline CDR1 and CDR2: MNHEY and SMNVEV (reference sequence). CDR3 length equals 16 residues. CDR3 in DNA: TGTGCCAGCAGTTTATGGGTCACTAGCGGTAACAATGAGCAGTTCTTC. It translates to CASSLWVTSGNNEQFF.

This chain links TRBV27 with TRBJ1-5; possible D gene TRBD1, 6 bases. The CDR3 has 16 amino acids. The ends were cut back, 3 bases at V and 4 bases at J, with 16 bases in the middle. Germline CDR1 is MNHEY and CDR2 is SMNVEV (reference sequence). CDR3 in DNA: TGTGCCAGCAGTTTTTCCGGGGGCCGCCGTAATCAGCCCCAGCATTTT. Translation: CASSFSGGRRNQPQHF.

The chain uses TRBV6-4 and TRBJ2-3; the D is unclear. CDR3 length: 15 amino acids. V lost 4 bases, J lost 1 base, and 12 bases lay in between. From germline, CDR1 is MRHNA and CDR2 SNTAGT. CDR3 coding DNA: TGTGCCAGCAGTGTGGGCAACGGGCGCACAGATACGCAGTATTTT. Its translation is CASSVGNGRTDTQYF.

This chain uses TRBV7-9 with TRBJ2-1, with D perhaps matching TRBD2 (6 bases). Per the germline V gene, CDR1 is SEHNR and CDR2 is FQNEAQ (reference sequence). Trimming took 5 bases from V and 8 from J, leaving 19 bases between them. This CDR3 spans 15 amino acids. CDR3 loop: CASSPRGRTPDEQFF. DNA of the CDR3: TGTGCCAGCAGCCCCCGGGGGAGGACGCCCGATGAGCAGTTCTTC.

The V call is TRBV27, the J call TRBJ2-7; no firm D call. The CDR3 length is 14 residues. Germline V lookup: CDR1 MNHEY, CDR2 SMNVEV (reference sequence). V shed 3 bases and J shed 3 bases, with 12 bases lying between them. The CDR3 DNA reads TGTGCCAGCAGTTTGTCTAGAGTCTTCTACGAGCAGTACTTC. Translated, it gives CASSLSRVFYEQYF.

In this sample, this clone turned up a few times. The J gene is TRBJ1-1, the V gene TRBV19; tentative D call: TRBD1 (5 bases). Trimming took off 5 bases at V and 1 base at J, with 17 bases between the two ends. The germline CDR1 and CDR2 sequences are LNHDA and SQIVND (reference sequence). This CDR3 is built from 16 residues. CDR3 in DNA: TGTGCCAGTAGTTCAACCGGGGACTCCAGGAACACTGAAGCTTTCTTT. Translating it yields CASSSTGDSRNTEAFF. Variable domain in full (rest from reference TRBV19 and TRBJ1-1): DGGITQSPKYLFRKEGQNVTLSCEQNLNHDAMYWYRQDPGQGLRLIYYSQIVNDFQKGDIAEGYSVSREKKESFPLTVTSAQKNPTAFYLCASSSTGDSRNTEAFFGQGTRLTVV.

The chain combines TRBV19 with TRBJ1-1; 8 bases line up with TRBD1. Per the germline V gene, CDR1 is LNHDA and CDR2 is SQIVND (reference sequence). Trimming at V came to 10 bases and at J to 2 bases, leaving 9 bases not matched to a gene. The CDR3 is made up of 14 amino acids. CDR3 sequence: CATCPGTGNTEAFF. The CDR3, as DNA: TGTGCCACGTGTCCCGGGACAGGTAACACTGAAGCTTTCTTT.

This clone appeared many times. DNA for the CDR3: TGTGCCAGCGGGCCCCGAGACAGGGGCTCTAGGGGCGAAAAACTGTTTTTT. Amino acid sequence: CASGPRDRGSRGEKLFF. The V and J genes are TRBV5-8 and TRBJ1-4, with 8 bases matching TRBD1. The CDR3 extends over 17 amino acids. Germline CDR1 and CDR2: SGHTS and YDEGEE. After removal of 7 bases from V and 8 bases from J, the junction contained 19 bases not matched to a gene.

CDR3 sequence: CASSHRPFGSSTDTQYF. CDR3 DNA: TGTGCCAGCAGCCACAGACCATTCGGCTCTAGCACAGATACGCAGTATTTT. V is TRBV4-2 and J is TRBJ2-3; D is uncertain. V was cut by 3 bases and J by 0 bases, with 16 bases left in between. The CDR3 is 17 residues long. Germline V CDR1 and CDR2: LGHNA, YNFKEQ.

This chain uses TRBV7-9 with TRBJ2-1; D remains unclear. Between the trimmed V and J ends, which lost 2 bases and 4 bases, there was a span of 15 bases. Germline V gene lookup returns CDR1 SEHNR and CDR2 FQNEAQ (reference sequence). The CDR3 runs to 16 residues. DNA for the CDR3: TGTGCCAGCAGCTTATTTGTCCGGAGTTCGTACAATGAGCAGTTCTTC. Translation gives CASSLFVRSSYNEQFF.

This clone is a singleton in its sample. V and J are TRBV6-5 and TRBJ1-1, with TRBD1 identical over 7 bases. The ends lost 6 bases at V and 0 bases at J; junction bases unmatched: 4. Germline CDR1 and CDR2: MNHEY and SVGAGI. This CDR3 region has 14 residues. In DNA form, the CDR3 reads TGTGCCAGCAGGAGGGGGCGGATGAACACTGAAGCTTTCTTT. Translating it yields CASRRGRMNTEAFF.

The chain is built from TRBV5-1 and TRBJ2-2, with 7 bases identical to TRBD2. After removal of 3 bases from V and 3 bases from J, the junction contained 11 bases not matched to a gene. There are 17 residues in the CDR3. The germline CDR1 and CDR2 sequences are SGHRS and YFSETQ. CDR3 sequence (DNA): TGCGCCAGCAGCTGGGGGGACTCCCTAGCGGACACCGGGGAGCTGTTTTTT. Amino acid sequence: CASSWGDSLADTGELFF.

The chain carries TRBV7-3 and TRBJ2-1; D may be TRBD1 (6 bases). The CDR3 is made up of 17 amino acids. CDR1 is SGHTA, CDR2 FQGTGA, per germline. V lost 5 bases and J 0 bases, leaving 17 bases between the germline ends. The CDR3 coding sequence is TGTGCCAGCAGCAAGAACAGGGACCCCCTCTCCTACAATGAGCAGTTCTTC. Its protein product is CASSKNRDPLSYNEQFF.

This clone has more than one count but fewer than ten. The genes are TRBV9 and TRBJ1-1; 7 bases map to TRBD1. Germline-derived CDR1 and CDR2 are SGDLS and YYNGEE. The CDR3 contains 14 residues. With 3 bases clipped from V and 4 bases from J, the junction kept 6 bases outside the gene matches. The CDR3 protein is CASSETGRGTEAFF. The CDR3 DNA is TGTGCCAGCAGCGAGACAGGGAGGGGCACTGAAGCTTTCTTT.

The V gene is TRBV7-8, the J gene TRBJ2-3; D not resolved. Germline V gene data show CDR1 as SGHVS and CDR2 as FQNEAQ. V gave up 6 bases and J gave up 2 bases, with 3 bases separating them. The CDR3 loop spans 11 amino acids. The CDR3, as DNA: TGTGCCAGCAGGGTCACAGATACGCAGTATTTT. Residues: CASRVTDTQYF.

This clone was counted only a few times. Other DNA sequences from this sample encode an identical CDR3 as well. The chain joins TRBV7-9 to TRBJ1-1; possibly TRBD1 for D (6 bases). Germline V CDR1 and CDR2: SEHNR, FQNEAQ (reference sequence). The V end lost 5 bases, the J end lost 2 bases, and 12 bases lay between the germline ends. The CDR3 consists of 14 residues. CDR3 amino acids: CASSRRTVNTEAFF. The CDR3 DNA sequence: TGTGCCAGCAGCCGAAGGACAGTAAACACTGAAGCTTTCTTT.

The chain has TRBV19 and TRBJ2-3; 9 positions agree with TRBD1. After removal of 5 bases from V and 6 bases from J, the junction contained 15 bases not matched to a gene. There are 17 residues in the CDR3. Per the germline V gene, CDR1 is LNHDA and CDR2 is SQIVND (reference sequence). CDR3 protein: CASSPSDRGILFDTQYF. The DNA of the CDR3 is TGTGCCAGTAGTCCTTCGGACAGGGGAATTTTGTTCGATACGCAGTATTTT.

This clone has just one count. V usage is TRBV5-6 and J usage is TRBJ2-7; D not resolved. Deletions cut 0 bases from V and 3 bases from J, with 4 bases between. The CDR3 consists of 12 residues. Germline CDR1 SGHDT, CDR2 YYEEEE. The CDR3 loop is CASSLDDYEQYF. The CDR3 coding sequence is TGTGCCAGCAGCTTGGATGACTACGAGCAGTACTTC.

Turning to this clone: One junction end does not reproduce the germline sequence, and a read error may be involved. This sequence joins TRBV7-3 and TRBJ2-3, with 9 positions matching TRBD2. The CDR3 runs to 18 residues. Per germline, CDR1 SGHTA and CDR2 FQGTGA. CDR3 in DNA: TGTGCCAGCAGCCTAACGGGACTAGCTTTTTCTAGCACAGATACGCAGTATTTT. Translation gives CASSLTGLAFSSTDTQYF.

The V call is TRBV27, the J call TRBJ2-2; TRBD1 matches at 10 bases. Germline V gene sequence: CDR1 MNHEY, CDR2 SMNVEV (reference sequence). There are 17 residues in the CDR3. V was pared by 5 bases and J by 5 bases, with 11 bases of the junction left unmatched. The CDR3 coding sequence is TGTGCCAGCAGTCTCTCACAGGACAGGGGGTGGACCGGGGAGCTGTTTTTT. Amino acids: CASSLSQDRGWTGELFF.

The CDR3: CASSVEVGISEQYF. CDR3 nucleotides: TGTGCCAGCAGCGTAGAGGTCGGTATCAGCGAGCAGTACTTC. The chain has TRBV9 and TRBJ2-7, with D hard to call. There are 14 residues in the CDR3. The V end lost 0 bases, the J end lost 6 bases, and 13 bases lay between the germline ends. CDR1 SGDLS and CDR2 YYNGEE come from the germline V gene.

The V call is TRBV7-2, the J call TRBJ2-5, with 12 bases matching TRBD2. The germline gives CDR1 SGHTA, CDR2 FQGNSA. V shed 5 bases, J shed 2 bases, and the junction held 6 bases outside the gene matches. The CDR3 runs 16 residues. DNA of the CDR3: TGTGCCAGCAGCGCCCGACTAGCGGGAGAGCAAGAGACCCAGTACTTC. This gives the protein CASSARLAGEQETQYF.